The sequence of this T cell receptor beta chain was determined in a study of CD8+CD57+ T cells in acquired aplastic anemia. Genomic DNA acted as the template from which TCR beta VDJ combination and CDR3 sequence profiling were carried out. TCRdb re-analysed the reads in MiXCR, keeping a single row per CDR3 protein. This sample has about 180,000 distinct CDR3 sequences, with nearly 50% found just once. Sequencing involved patients with CD8+CD57+ cell expansion previously shown by flow cytometry. As for this clonotype: The antigen is not known.

Germline lookup yields CDR1 SGHRS and CDR2 YFSETQ. Trimming removed 0 bases from V and 8 bases from J; junction bases left unmatched: 3. The CDR3 is made up of 15 amino acids. General observations from the study: For CD8+ Simpson's diversity, patients and controls showed no significant difference.

The V and J genes are TRBV5-1 and TRBJ2-3; 13 nucleotides match TRBD2. The specimen was sorted CD4+, CD8+, or CD8+CD57+ T cells (not recorded which) from PBMCs. This receptor was taken from a human donor with aplastic anemia. The CDR3 spells CASSLVTSGGGTQYF. In nucleotides, the CDR3 is TGCGCCAGCAGCTTGGTCACTAGCGGGGGGGGTACGCAGTATTTT.